The 27 T cell receptor beta chains listed next were all sequenced from one sample in a study of CD8 T cells in ankylosing spondylitis. MiXCR, applied by TCRdb to the 5' RACE reads, yields one record per CDR3 protein. The repertoire holds 250,000 to 300,000 distinct CDR3 sequences, around 20% seen once, with roughly 8.3% in the top ten. The source material was blood, either unsorted or a sorted T cell fraction (not recorded which). The receptor set was obtained from a male donor with ankylosing spondylitis or in good health (not recorded which).

This clonotype turned up a few times. The gene calls are TRBV6-1 and TRBJ2-2; the match to TRBD2 covers 12 bases. The ends lost 10 bases at V and 4 bases at J; junction bases unmatched: 1. The CDR3 consists of 13 residues. Germline V gene data show CDR1 as MNHNS and CDR2 as SASEGT. The CDR3 region has the DNA TGTGCCACGACTAGCGGGAGCACCGGGGAGCTGTTTTTT. It encodes CATTSGSTGELFF.

The V gene is TRBV10-3, the J gene TRBJ2-2; 8 nucleotides match TRBD1. This CDR3 is built from 15 residues. Germline V gives CDR1 ENHRY, CDR2 SYGVKD. The ends lost 4 bases at V and 5 bases at J; junction bases unmatched: 6. The CDR3 DNA reads as TGTGCCATCAGTGTCGCAGGGGGCCTAACCGGGGAGCTGTTTTTT. Its protein is CAISVAGGLTGELFF.

The chain carries TRBV5-6 and TRBJ2-3; the match to TRBD1 covers 8 bases. CDR1 SGHDT and CDR2 YYEEEE come from the germline V gene. V trimming: 0 bases; J trimming: 6 bases; junction bases outside the gene matches: 9. The CDR3 runs 16 residues. CDR3 DNA: TGTGCCAGCAGCTTGGTCTGGGCAGGGGGCAGCGATACGCAGTATTTT. As protein: CASSLVWAGGSDTQYF.

CDR3 region: CASSQDQGTASSGANVLTF. In nucleotides, the CDR3 is TGCGCCAGCAGCCAAGACCAAGGGACAGCGAGTTCTGGGGCCAACGTCCTGACTTTC. The chain uses TRBV4-1 and TRBJ2-6; 7 nucleotides align to TRBD1. Looked up from germline, CDR1 is MGHRA and CDR2 is YSYEKL. The CDR3 consists of 19 residues. The V gene end was trimmed by 0 bases and the J gene end by 1 base; junction bases not matched to a gene: 9.

The sample holds many counts of this clonotype. The V call is TRBV4-1, the J call TRBJ2-1, with a possible D match to TRBD2 (5 bases). CDR3 length: 15 amino acids. Germline assignment: CDR1 MGHRA and CDR2 YSYEKL. V was pared by 0 bases and J by 3 bases, with 9 bases between. CDR3 sequence reads: CASSQEGLSYNEQFF. Here the CDR3 DNA reads TGCGCCAGCAGCCAAGAAGGACTGAGCTACAATGAGCAGTTCTTC.

This clonotype has ten or more counts. The chain carries TRBV12-3 or TRBV12-4 and TRBJ1-5, with unresolved D. Trimming cost V 3 bases and J 1 base, with 7 bases left between them. The CDR3 consists of 14 residues. The chain's CDR3 is CASSLADSNQPQHF. CDR3 bases: TGTGCCAGCAGTTTGGCAGACAGCAATCAGCCCCAGCATTTT.

This clonotype has just a few counts. The chain employs TRBV19 and TRBJ2-2; no firm D call. The CDR3 runs 18 residues. Trimming pared 4 bases from V and 7 bases from J, leaving 25 bases between. Germline V CDR1 and CDR2: LNHDA, SQIVND (reference sequence). CDR3 amino acids: CASSNHRRNGRWGGELFF. In nucleotides, the CDR3 is TGTGCCAGTAGTAACCACAGACGGAATGGCAGATGGGGCGGGGAGCTGTTTTTT. The variable domain in full, completed from reference TRBV19 and TRBJ2-2, reads DGGITQSPKYLFRKEGQNVTLSCEQNLNHDAMYWYRQDPGQGLRLIYYSQIVNDFQKGDIAEGYSVSREKKESFPLTVTSAQKNPTAFYLCASSNHRRNGRWGGELFFGEGSRLTVL.

This clonotype has more than one count but fewer than ten. The chain combines TRBV12-3 or TRBV12-4 with TRBJ2-6; tentative D call: TRBD1 (6 bases). This CDR3 has 18 residues. V lost 11 bases and J lost 3, with 26 bases in between. For the CDR3, the DNA is TGTGCCCTCACTCCCGGACGGGGATTGACAGGTGGGGCCAACGTCCTGACTTTC. It is translated as CALTPGRGLTGGANVLTF.

J is TRBJ2-7 and V is TRBV11-2; 8 nucleotides line up with TRBD2. Germline lookup yields CDR1 SGHAT and CDR2 FQNNGV. V lost 3 bases to trimming and J lost 5 bases; unmatched junction nucleotides: 3. The CDR3 runs to 13 residues. CDR3 coding DNA: TGTGCCAGCAGCTTCCTGCGGGGGGACGAGCAGTACGTC. This codes for CASSFLRGDEQYV.

In its sample, this clonotype was seen a few times. The genes are TRBV4-2 and TRBJ2-7, with D possibly being TRBD2 (6 bases). The CDR3 length is 15 residues. Germline V CDR1 and CDR2: LGHNA, YNFKEQ. The V end was cut by 1 base, the J end by 2 bases, with 12 bases between. The CDR3 loop is CASSQGPGGAYEQYV. The CDR3 coding sequence is TGTGCCAGCAGCCAAGGCCCCGGGGGAGCCTACGAGCAGTACGTC.

The J gene is TRBJ1-5, the V gene TRBV6-1; TRBD1 matches 8 bases. The germline gives CDR1 MNHNS, CDR2 SASEGT. The CDR3 is 15 residues long. With 4 bases clipped from V and 6 bases from J, the junction kept 8 bases outside the gene matches. CDR3 protein: CASSVIWDRIQPQHF. For the CDR3, the DNA is TGTGCCAGCAGTGTTATATGGGACAGGATTCAGCCCCAGCATTTT.

A few counts support this clonotype. This chain joins TRBV5-1 and TRBJ1-1, with D possibly being TRBD1 (5 bases). CDR3 size: 16 residues. V gave up 0 bases and J gave up 0 bases, with 12 bases separating them. Germline V lookup: CDR1 SGHRS, CDR2 YFSETQ. The CDR3 region has the DNA TGCGCCAGCAGCTTGGCAGGGAATCGACTGAACACTGAAGCTTTCTTT. Its translation: CASSLAGNRLNTEAFF. The complete variable domain, with remaining parts taken from reference TRBV5-1 and TRBJ1-1, reads KAGVTQTPRYLIKTRGQQVTLSCSPISGHRSVSWYQQTPGQGLQFLFEYFSETQRNKGNFPGRFSGRQFSNSRSEMNVSTLELGDSALYLCASSLAGNRLNTEAFFGQGTRLTVV.

The sample holds many counts of this clonotype. The CDR3 spells CASSREANEKLFF. The CDR3 nucleotides read TGCGCCAGCAGTCGGGAGGCTAATGAAAAACTGTTTTTT. The chain carries TRBV5-1 and TRBJ1-4; D is unclear. V lost 5 bases, J lost 3 bases, and 8 bases lay in between. CDR1 is SGHRS and CDR2 is YFSETQ in the germline V gene. This CDR3 region has 13 residues.

The chain joins TRBV20-1 to TRBJ1-4, with a weak D call TRBD1 (5 bases). V lost 0 bases, J lost 7 bases, and 21 bases lay in between. The CDR3 runs 17 residues. The germline CDR1 and CDR2 sequences are DFQATT and SNEGSKA (reference sequence). CDR3 sequence reads: CSARDLLGLGVGEKLFF. In DNA form, the CDR3 reads TGCAGTGCTAGAGATCTCTTGGGGCTAGGGGTGGGTGAAAAACTGTTTTTT.

The chain recombines TRBV28 with TRBJ1-5; D gene unclear. Trimming cost V 7 bases and J 0 bases, with 7 bases left between them. The V gene's germline CDR1 is MDHEN and CDR2 SYDVKM. The length of the CDR3 is 13 residues. The CDR3 coding sequence is TGTGCCAGCAATACGGATAGCAATCAGCCCCAGCATTTT. It codes for CASNTDSNQPQHF.

This clonotype was seen a few times. V usage is TRBV6-2 or TRBV6-3 and J usage is TRBJ1-5; the D is unclear. CDR3 length: 14 residues. Germline V gene sequence: CDR1 MNHEY, CDR2 SVGEGT. V lost 4 bases, J lost 2 bases, and 9 bases lay in between. The CDR3 DNA reads as TGTGCCAGCAGTTTATCCAGGCGCAATCAGCCCCAGCATTTT. The encoded protein is CASSLSRRNQPQHF.

The genes are TRBV7-2 and TRBJ2-7; the D is unclear. CDR3 length: 13 residues. CDR1 and CDR2 from the germline V gene are SGHTA and FQGNSA. Trimming stripped 2 bases from V and 5 bases from J, with 10 bases between. For the CDR3, the DNA is TGTGCCAGCAGCTTATTGCCTTCCCACGAGCAGTACGTC. It encodes CASSLLPSHEQYV.

This chain links TRBV9 with TRBJ2-1; D might be TRBD2 (6 bases). The CDR3 extends over 14 amino acids. V lost 3 bases and J 2 bases, leaving 9 bases between the germline ends. CDR1 and CDR2 from the germline V gene are SGDLS and YYNGEE. DNA of the CDR3: TGTGCCAGCAGCGGAGGGACTGCCTACAATGAGCAGTTCTTC. Encoded protein: CASSGGTAYNEQFF.

This chain links TRBV4-1 with TRBJ2-3; 10 bases match TRBD2. CDR1 and CDR2 (germline): MGHRA, YSYEKL. After removal of 5 bases from V and 5 bases from J, the junction contained 7 bases not matched to a gene. The CDR3 extends over 15 amino acids. CDR3 amino acids: CASSVGLAIGDTQYF. CDR3 DNA: TGCGCCAGCAGCGTGGGACTAGCGATTGGAGATACGCAGTATTTT.

This clonotype was seen only a few times. This chain links TRBV27 with TRBJ2-1; a weak D match, TRBD1 (6 bases). Trimming removed 6 bases from V and 6 bases from J, with 24 bases in between. CDR3 length equals 17 residues. Germline CDR1 and CDR2: MNHEY and SMNVEV (reference sequence). CDR3 protein: CASSHLWGRGRLNEQFF. CDR3 DNA sequence: TGTGCCAGCAGCCACCTATGGGGCAGGGGACGTCTCAATGAGCAGTTCTTC.

The chain is built from TRBV5-1 and TRBJ1-2, with 7 bases aligning to TRBD1. CDR3 length: 14 residues. V lost 3 bases and J lost 6; bases outside the gene matches: 8. Germline V lookup: CDR1 SGHRS, CDR2 YFSETQ. The CDR3 loop is CASSSTGMLDGYTF. The CDR3 DNA sequence: TGCGCCAGCAGCTCGACAGGGATGCTCGATGGCTACACCTTC.

The chain carries TRBV7-8 and TRBJ2-3, with a possible D match to TRBD1 (6 bases). From germline, CDR1 is SGHVS and CDR2 FQNEAQ. The CDR3 spans 15 residues. Trimming cost V 1 base and J 2 bases, with 10 bases left between them. CDR3 protein: CASSLEGTSTDTQYF. The CDR3 DNA sequence: TGTGCCAGCAGCTTAGAAGGGACATCCACAGATACGCAGTATTTT. The whole variable domain, remainder taken from reference TRBV7-8 and TRBJ2-3, is GAGVSQSPRYKVAKRGQDVALRCDPISGHVSLFWYQQALGQGPEFLTYFQNEAQLDKSGLPSDRFFAERPEGSVSTLKIQRTQQEDSAVYLCASSLEGTSTDTQYFGPGTRLTVL.

This clonotype occurred many times. The V gene is TRBV6-5, the J gene TRBJ2-4; the D gene is possibly TRBD2 (6 bases). The length of the CDR3 is 16 residues. The germline CDR1 and CDR2 sequences are MNHEY and SVGAGI. Between the trimmed V and J ends, which lost 2 bases and 1 base, there was a span of 12 bases. The CDR3 sequence: CASSYLEEGAKNIQYF. CDR3 nucleotides: TGTGCCAGCAGTTACCTGGAGGAGGGGGCCAAAAACATTCAGTACTTC.

In this sample, this clonotype turned up a few times. The chain combines TRBV5-1 with TRBJ2-3; 8 nucleotides agree with TRBD2. Germline lookup yields CDR1 SGHRS and CDR2 YFSETQ. The CDR3 is made up of 15 amino acids. V gave up 4 bases and J gave up 6 bases; unmatched junction bases: 10. The CDR3 sequence: CASSRQAGDADTQYF. Written as DNA, the CDR3 is TGCGCCAGCAGCCGACAAGCGGGAGACGCGGATACGCAGTATTTT.

This clonotype has more than one count but fewer than ten. The chain couples TRBV5-1 to TRBJ2-5, with 9 bases aligning to TRBD1. The CDR3 is made up of 16 amino acids. The V gene's germline CDR1 is SGHRS and CDR2 YFSETQ. The junction had 9 bases not matched to a gene; V was cut back by 5 bases and J by 1 base. CDR3 nucleotide sequence: TGCGCCAGCAGACCTCAGGGACAGGGCCCCCAAGAGACCCAGTACTTC. Translated: CASRPQGQGPQETQYF.

The sample holds many counts of this clonotype. The chain uses TRBV5-1 and TRBJ2-1, with D perhaps TRBD1 (6 bases). Trimming left V 5 bases short and J 12 bases short, with 15 bases between. Germline V gene data show CDR1 as SGHRS and CDR2 as YFSETQ. The CDR3 spans 12 residues. This chain's CDR3 is CASRSGQQRQFF. The CDR3, as DNA: TGCGCCAGCAGATCCGGACAGCAAAGGCAGTTCTTC. Using reference TRBV5-1 and TRBJ2-1 for the parts outside the CDR3, the full variable domain is KAGVTQTPRYLIKTRGQQVTLSCSPISGHRSVSWYQQTPGQGLQFLFEYFSETQRNKGNFPGRFSGRQFSNSRSEMNVSTLELGDSALYLCASRSGQQRQFFGPGTRLTVL.

This sequence joins TRBV2 and TRBJ2-6; 9 bases align to TRBD1. With 2 bases clipped from V and 4 bases from J, the junction kept 3 bases outside the gene matches. The germline V gene encodes CDR1 SNHLY and CDR2 FYNNEI. The CDR3 is made up of 16 amino acids. CDR3 in DNA: TGTGCCAGCAGTGAATACAGGGGGCAAGGGGCCAACGTCCTGACTTTC. It is translated as CASSEYRGQGANVLTF.